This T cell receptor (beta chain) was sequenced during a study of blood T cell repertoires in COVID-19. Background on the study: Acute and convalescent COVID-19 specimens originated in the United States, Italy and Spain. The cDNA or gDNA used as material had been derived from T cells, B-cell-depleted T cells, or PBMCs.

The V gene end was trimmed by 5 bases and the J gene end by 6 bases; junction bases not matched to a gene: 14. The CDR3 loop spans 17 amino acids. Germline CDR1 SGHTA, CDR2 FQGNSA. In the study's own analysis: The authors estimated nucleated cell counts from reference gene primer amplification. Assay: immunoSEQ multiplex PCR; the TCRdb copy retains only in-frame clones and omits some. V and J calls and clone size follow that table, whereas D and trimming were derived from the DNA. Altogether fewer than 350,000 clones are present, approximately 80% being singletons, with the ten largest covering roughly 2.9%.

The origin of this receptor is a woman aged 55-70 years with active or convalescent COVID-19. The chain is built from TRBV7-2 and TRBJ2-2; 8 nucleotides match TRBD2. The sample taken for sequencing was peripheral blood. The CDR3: CASSPRRGGTWAGELFF. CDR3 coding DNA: TGTGCCAGCAGCCCTAGGCGCGGGGGGACCTGGGCCGGGGAGCTGTTTTTT.